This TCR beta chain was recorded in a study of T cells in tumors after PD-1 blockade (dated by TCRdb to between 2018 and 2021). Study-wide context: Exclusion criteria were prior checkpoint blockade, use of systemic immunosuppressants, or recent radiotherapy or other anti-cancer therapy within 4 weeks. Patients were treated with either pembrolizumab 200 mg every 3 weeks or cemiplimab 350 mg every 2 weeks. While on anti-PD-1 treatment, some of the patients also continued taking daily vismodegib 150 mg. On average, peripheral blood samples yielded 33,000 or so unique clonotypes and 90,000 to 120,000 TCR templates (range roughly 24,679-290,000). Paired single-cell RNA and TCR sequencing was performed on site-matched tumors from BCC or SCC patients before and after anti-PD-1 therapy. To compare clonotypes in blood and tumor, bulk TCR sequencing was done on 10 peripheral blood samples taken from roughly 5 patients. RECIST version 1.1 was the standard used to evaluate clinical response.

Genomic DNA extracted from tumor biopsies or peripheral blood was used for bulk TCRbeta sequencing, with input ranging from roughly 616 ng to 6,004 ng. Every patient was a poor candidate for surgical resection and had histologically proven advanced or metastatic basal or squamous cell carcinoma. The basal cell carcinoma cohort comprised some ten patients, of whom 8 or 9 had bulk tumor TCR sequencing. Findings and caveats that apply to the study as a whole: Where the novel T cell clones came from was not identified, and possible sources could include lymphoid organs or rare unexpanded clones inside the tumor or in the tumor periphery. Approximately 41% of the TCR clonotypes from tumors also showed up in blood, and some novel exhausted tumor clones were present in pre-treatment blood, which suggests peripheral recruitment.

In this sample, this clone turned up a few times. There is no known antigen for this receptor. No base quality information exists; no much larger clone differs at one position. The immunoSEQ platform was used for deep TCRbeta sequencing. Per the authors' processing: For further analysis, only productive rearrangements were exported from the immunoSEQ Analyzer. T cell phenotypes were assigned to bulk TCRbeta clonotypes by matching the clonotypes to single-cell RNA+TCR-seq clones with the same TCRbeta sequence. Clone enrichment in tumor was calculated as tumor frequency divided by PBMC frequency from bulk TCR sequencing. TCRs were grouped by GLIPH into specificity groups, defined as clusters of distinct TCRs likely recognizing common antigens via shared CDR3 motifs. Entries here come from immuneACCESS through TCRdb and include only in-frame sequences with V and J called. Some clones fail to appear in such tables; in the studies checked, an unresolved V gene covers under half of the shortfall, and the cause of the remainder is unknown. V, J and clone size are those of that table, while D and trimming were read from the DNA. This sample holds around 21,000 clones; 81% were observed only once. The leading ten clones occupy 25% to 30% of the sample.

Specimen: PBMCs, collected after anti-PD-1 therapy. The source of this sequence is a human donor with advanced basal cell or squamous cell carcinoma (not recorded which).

The CDR3 protein is CASREREGIVDNSPLHF. The DNA is TGTGCCAGCAGGGAACGGGAGGGGATCGTGGATAATTCACCCCTCCACTTT. The rearrangement combines TRBV6-1 with TRBJ1-6; TRBD1 is a weak D gene call, 5 bases matching. The V and J ends are trimmed by 6 bases and 5 bases, leaving 20 bases between them. The CDR3 sequence holds 17 residues, the cysteine and phenylalanine included. The only DNA kept is the CDR3, 51 bases in frame from the first base. In the germline V gene, CDR1 corresponds to MNHNS and CDR2 to SASEGT.